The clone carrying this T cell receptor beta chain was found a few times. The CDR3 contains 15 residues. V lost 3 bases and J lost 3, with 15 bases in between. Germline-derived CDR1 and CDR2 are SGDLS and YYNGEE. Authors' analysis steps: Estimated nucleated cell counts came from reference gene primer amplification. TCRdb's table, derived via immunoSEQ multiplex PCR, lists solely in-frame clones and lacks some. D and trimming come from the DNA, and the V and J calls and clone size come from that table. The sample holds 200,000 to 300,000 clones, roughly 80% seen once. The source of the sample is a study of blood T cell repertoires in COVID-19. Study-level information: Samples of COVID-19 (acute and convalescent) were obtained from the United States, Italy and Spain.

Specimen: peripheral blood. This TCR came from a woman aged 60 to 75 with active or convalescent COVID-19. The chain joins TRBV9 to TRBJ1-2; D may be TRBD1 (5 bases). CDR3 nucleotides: TGTGCCAGCAGCGGACAGTCCAAGGGTTACTATGGCTACACCTTC. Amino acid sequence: CASSGQSKGYYGYTF.